Shown below are 8 T cell receptor beta chains from a single sample sequenced in a study of cytomegalovirus exposure and HLA in healthy donors. Primers: 60 Vbeta forward and 13 Jbeta reverse. The data were produced by immunoSEQ multiplex PCR, yet TCRdb's version contains in-frame clones alone and is incomplete. This table has 70,000 or so clones, around 78% appearing once. What was sequenced was PBMCs. Every receptor here comes from a young man in good health and CMV-seropositive.

The chain links TRBV19 to TRBJ1-1, with 7 bases fitting TRBD1. CDR1 is LNHDA and CDR2 is SQIVND in the germline V gene (reference sequence). The trim removed 6 bases at V and 6 bases at J, leaving 4 bases unmatched. The length of the CDR3 is 12 residues. The DNA of the CDR3 is TGTGCCAGTAGACAGGGGATCGCTGAAGCTTTCTTT. Its translation is CASRQGIAEAFF.

The CDR3 loop reads CASSLGGLDQPQHF. Written as DNA, the CDR3 is TGTGCCAGCAGCTTAGGGGGGCTAGATCAGCCCCAGCATTTT. The V and J genes are TRBV7-9 and TRBJ1-5; possibly TRBD1 for D (6 bases). CDR3 length: 14 amino acids. Trimming cost V 1 base and J 5 bases, with 9 bases left between them. Germline assignment: CDR1 SEHNR and CDR2 FQNEAQ (reference sequence).

J is TRBJ1-5 and V is TRBV6-1, with a weak D call TRBD1 (5 bases). Germline CDR1 MNHNS, CDR2 SASEGT. V lost 3 bases and J lost 11, with 8 bases in between. The CDR3 is 11 amino acids. CDR3 in DNA: TGTGCCAGCAGTGAGACAGCTACCCAGCATTTT. It is translated as CASSETATQHF.

The chain uses TRBV10-3 and TRBJ2-7; maybe TRBD1 (5 bases). Trimming pared 11 bases from V and 1 base from J, leaving 15 bases between. The CDR3 loop spans 13 amino acids. CDR1 is ENHRY, CDR2 SYGVKD, per germline. CDR3 DNA: TGTGCCTGCCGGCAGGGCCCATCCTACGAGCAGTACTTC. Its translation: CACRQGPSYEQYF.

The rearrangement joins TRBV30 to TRBJ2-3; the D is unclear. This CDR3 has 11 amino acids. Germline V gene data show CDR1 as GTSNPN and CDR2 as SVGIG (reference sequence). For the CDR3, the DNA is TGTGGTGGCGGAATCACAGATACGCAGTATTTT. Translated, it gives CGGGITDTQYF.

The chain links TRBV4-1 to TRBJ1-4; D is possibly TRBD1 (6 bases). V gave up 0 bases and J gave up 7 bases, with 12 bases separating them. Germline CDR1 and CDR2: MGHRA and YSYEKL. The CDR3 covers 15 residues. This CDR3 reads CASSQDEGRGEKLFF. CDR3 coding DNA: TGCGCCAGCAGCCAAGATGAGGGCAGGGGTGAAAAACTGTTTTTT.

The chain employs TRBV5-4 and TRBJ1-2, with no clear D. Trimming cost V 2 bases and J 4 bases, with 15 bases left between them. CDR1 is SGHNT, CDR2 YYREEE, per germline (reference sequence). There are 15 residues in the CDR3. The CDR3 sequence is CASSFNTEFLYGYTF. DNA of the CDR3: TGTGCCAGCAGCTTCAACACCGAATTTCTCTATGGCTACACCTTC.

V usage is TRBV4-2 and J usage is TRBJ2-5; a weak D match, TRBD2 (6 bases). Germline V gene sequence: CDR1 LGHNA, CDR2 YNFKEQ. The CDR3 totals 16 residues. V shed 3 bases and J shed 1 base, with 15 bases lying between them. The chain's CDR3 is CASSQGSSEPQETQYF. CDR3 sequence (DNA): TGTGCCAGCAGCCAGGGGTCTAGCGAACCCCAAGAGACCCAGTACTTC.